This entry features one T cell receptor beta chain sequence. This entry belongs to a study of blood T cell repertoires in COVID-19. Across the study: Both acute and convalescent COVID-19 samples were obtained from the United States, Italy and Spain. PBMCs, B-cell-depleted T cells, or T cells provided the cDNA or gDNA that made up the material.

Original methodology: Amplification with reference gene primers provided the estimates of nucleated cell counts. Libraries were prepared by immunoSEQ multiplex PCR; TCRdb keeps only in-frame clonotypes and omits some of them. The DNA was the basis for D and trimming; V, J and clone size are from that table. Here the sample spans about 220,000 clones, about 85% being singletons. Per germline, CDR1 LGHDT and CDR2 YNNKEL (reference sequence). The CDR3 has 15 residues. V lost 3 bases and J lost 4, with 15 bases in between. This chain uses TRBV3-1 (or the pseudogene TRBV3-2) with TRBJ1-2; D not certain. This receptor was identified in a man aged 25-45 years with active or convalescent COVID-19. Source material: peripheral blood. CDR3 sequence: CASSHNGNRAYGYTF. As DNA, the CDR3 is TGTGCCAGCAGCCATAACGGGAATCGGGCCTATGGCTACACCTTC.